This TCR beta chain was documented in a study of regulatory T cells in long-lasting Graves disease (dated by TCRdb to about 2021). Describing the broader study: Antithyroid drugs had been taken for less than 3 months by newly diagnosed Graves' disease patients. Peripheral blood TCR sequencing and RNA sequencing compared persistent Graves' disease patients with newly diagnosed Graves' disease patients. The study took place in China and was registered as a clinical trial. TCR sequencing covered around 13 persistent and roughly 20 newly diagnosed Graves' disease patients, some 33 samples in total. The full study reports these points: Preferential use of TRBV28, TRBJ1-2 and TRBJ2-5 was observed in persistent disease, whereas TRBV20-1 and TRBJ2-1 were favored in newly diagnosed disease. A larger number of public clonotypes was shared among persistent patients (2,741) than among newly diagnosed patients (roughly 930). Persistent Graves' disease patients showed lower TCR Shannon entropy and fewer highly expanded clones than newly diagnosed patients, suggesting clonal expansion. Because the primary lesion, thyroid tissue, could not be accessed, the study looked at peripheral blood alone. The authors noted that the small sample size was a limitation that may lower accuracy. Sequencing and analysis were limited to the TCR beta chain.

The label giving this sample's time point can be read as: newly diagnosed GD, antithyroid drugs for less than 3 months. For both TCR sequencing and RNA sequencing, RNA was extracted from PBMCs using TRIzol. The diagnosis of Graves' disease was made according to American Thyroid Association guidelines. The patients came from an endocrinology department in Xi'an, China. Each patient gave approximately 9.7 milliliters of peripheral blood, collected in an EDTA anticoagulant tube. Ficoll Paque Plus density gradient separation was used to isolate PBMCs, and no additional T cell sorting was done. An Agilent 2100 Bioanalyzer and agarose gel were used to check RNA quality, while a NanoDrop 2000 measured RNA concentration. This clonotype has just a few counts. The target of this receptor is not known. No much larger clonotype is one base removed from it; base qualities were not supplied. The library was produced with multiplex PCR. Instrument on record: Illumina HiSeq 4000. iRepertoire HTBI primers and Arm-PCR amplification of CDR3 regions were used to construct TCR beta libraries. Before sequencing, the PCR products went through gel purification. As for the original processing: Gene usage analysis of CDR3 amino acid clonotypes relied on the roughly 60 TRBV and 15 or so TRBJ segments identified across samples. Filtered high-quality paired reads were merged into contigs using COPE and FqMerger. BLAST was used to align contigs to IMGT TRBV, TRBD and TRBJ reference genes, and CDR3 was defined according to IMGT. Any clonotype with a frequency above 0.1% was counted as a highly expanded clone. Repertoire diversity was measured by Shannon entropy, and V-J evenness by the Gini coefficient. Clonotypes shared by more than one individual were considered public. Through fastp at Q25 and MiXCR, TCRdb rebuilt clones from the public reads, retaining in-frame beta chains. Each CDR3 protein appears once, grouped with its most common genes and DNA. The V and J calls follow TCRdb's processing rather than the paper's. The sample records hundreds of thousands of distinct CDR3 sequences, less than 15% of which are singletons. The top ten constitute more than 8.5% of the sample.

The junction shows trimming of 4 bases on V and 5 bases on J, plus 15 bases between the germline ends. From the germline V gene, CDR1 is SGHRS and CDR2 is YFSETQ. From the cysteine up to the phenylalanine, the CDR3 has a length of 14 residues. Only the CDR3 part of the read is kept: 42 bases, read in frame from the first base. These same records also appear under a second study, on T cells in Graves' hyperthyroidism and ophthalmopathy. The second study also describes: Stable Graves' hyperthyroidism was defined as the absence of progression to ophthalmopathy over 18 months of follow-up. The hyperthyroidism patients were between 18 and 65 years old and newly diagnosed, with a disease duration of less than 2 months. Any patient with an uncontrolled infection, another autoimmune disease, pregnancy or lactation was excluded. Clinical symptoms, serum thyroxine and TRAb, thyroid ultrasound, and orbital computed tomography formed the basis for the diagnoses. For the first round of RT-PCR on the TCR CDR3, the HTBI primer set was used together with the Qiagen OneStep RT-PCR kit. Most expanded thyroid clonotypes (frequency above 0.001) were also detected in blood, a finding suggesting that blood repertoires may reflect thyroid immune responses. Ophthalmopathy was separated from stable hyperthyroidism by a 13 V-J signature model, with approximately 85% sensitivity and approximately 81% specificity obtained in cross-validation and 80%/75% obtained in testing. In validation, progression to ophthalmopathy was predicted by the model with nearly 71% sensitivity and approximately 78% specificity, a median of about 6 months before onset. A discovery cohort of around 100 patients, roughly 40 with Graves' ophthalmopathy and roughly 59 with stable Graves' hyperthyroidism, was used to find distinguishing TCR V-J signatures. Whether ophthalmopathy could be predicted prospectively was tested in an independent validation cohort made up of approximately 19 hyperthyroidism patients plus 17 patients who later progressed to ophthalmopathy. For training and testing, the 100 or so patients in the discovery cohort were randomly divided in a 7:3 ratio. Thyroid tissue and blood T-cell repertoires from six Graves' hyperthyroidism patients were also compared in the study. Following sampling, methimazole starting at 30 mg daily was given to hyperthyroidism patients, and high-dose intravenous methylprednisolone was given to ophthalmopathy patients. Libraries were constructed in a second round of multiplex PCR, after which size selection and purification were performed. Sequencing of the libraries was done on an Illumina HiSeq2000 using paired-end 100 bp reads. SOAPnuke was used to process the raw data, removing reads that contained adapters or uncalled bases, had a mean Phred below 15, or lacked an exact match to the constant primer or identifier. COPE v1.2.5 was used to merge high-quality paired reads, and clonotypes were defined as unique nucleotide sequences. Clonotypes were aligned to IMGT TRBV, TRBD and TRBJ reference segments using MiTCR v1.1. Only V-J combinations with frequency above 0.0001, covering about 99% of repertoires, were analysed. A TCS score was defined as the ratio between F50 (clonal expansion) and ExV (chaos), using BLOSUM62-based TCRdist between CDR3 peptides within each V-J. Welch's t-statistics and random forest reduced around 550 V-J features to about 13, which were used in a naive Bayes classifier (R e1071). No statistical method was used to fix the sample size in advance, and group allocation was not hidden from the investigators. According to the paper, TCR Vbeta CDR3 sequencing was carried out on 135 peripheral blood samples, which came from 40 to 45 ophthalmopathy, 80 or so hyperthyroidism and roughly 17 progressor patients.

This sample comprised peripheral blood mononuclear cells (PBMCs), obtained at new diagnosis, from a patient treated with antithyroid drugs. This sequence was found in a man in his thirties or forties with Graves disease. Donor details come from another sample of the same person, matched by shared clones. The chain couples TRBV5-1 to TRBJ1-2; no D gene can be assigned with confidence. CDR3 protein: CASSLTRSGYGYTF. The sequenced DNA: TGCGCCAGCAGCCTCACCCGTTCGGGGTATGGCTACACCTTC.